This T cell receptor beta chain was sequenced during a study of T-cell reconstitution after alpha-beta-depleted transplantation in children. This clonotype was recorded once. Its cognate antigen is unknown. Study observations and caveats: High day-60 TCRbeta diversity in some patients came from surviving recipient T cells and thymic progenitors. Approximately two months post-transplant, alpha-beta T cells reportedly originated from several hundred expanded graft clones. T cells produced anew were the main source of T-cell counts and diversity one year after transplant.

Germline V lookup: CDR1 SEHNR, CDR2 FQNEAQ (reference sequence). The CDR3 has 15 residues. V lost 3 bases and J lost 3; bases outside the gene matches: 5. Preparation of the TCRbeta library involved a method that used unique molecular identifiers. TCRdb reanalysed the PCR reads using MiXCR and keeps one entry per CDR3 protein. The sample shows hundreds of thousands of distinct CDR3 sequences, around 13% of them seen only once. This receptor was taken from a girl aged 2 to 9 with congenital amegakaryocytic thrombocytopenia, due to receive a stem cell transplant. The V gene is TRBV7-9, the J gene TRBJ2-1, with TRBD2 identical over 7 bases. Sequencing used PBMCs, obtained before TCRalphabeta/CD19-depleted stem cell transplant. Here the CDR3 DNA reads TGTGCCAGCAGCTTGGGGACTACCTTCTACAATGAGCAGTTCTTC. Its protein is CASSLGTTFYNEQFF.